This TCR beta chain was sequenced for a study of T-cell memory formation after mild COVID-19. Study-level findings and limits: Specificity for SARS-CoV-2 was not confirmed among the second-wave clones peaking on day 37. Clones that shrank (day 15 to 85) were balanced CD4/CD8, whereas later expanders leaned CD4+.

TCRdb ran MiXCR on the 5' RACE reads and lists one entry per CDR3 protein. The data hold about 430,000 distinct CDR3 sequences, with under 20% observed a single time. Germline V gives CDR1 SGDLS, CDR2 YYNGEE. Trimming pared 0 bases from V and 4 bases from J, leaving 5 bases between. The length of the CDR3 is 13 residues. This clonotype has more than one count but fewer than ten. As yet, its antigen is unknown. The TCR was taken from a man aged 18 to 30 who had mild COVID-19 (a few samples of this study predate the infection). Cell type and time point are not known. Sample: PBMCs or a T cell subset sorted from them (not recorded which). This chain uses TRBV9 with TRBJ1-3; D remains unclear. The CDR3 is CASSVVPGNTIYF. In DNA form, the CDR3 reads TGTGCCAGCAGCGTAGTCCCCGGAAACACCATATATTTT. Full variable domain (remainder filled in from reference TRBV9 and TRBJ1-3): DSGVTQTPKHLITATGQRVTLRCSPRSGDLSVYWYQQSLDQGLQFLIQYYNGEERAKGNILERFSAQQFPDLHSELNLSSLELGDSALYFCASSVVPGNTIYFGEGSWLTVV.